The 23 T cell receptor beta chains listed next were all sequenced from one sample in a study of T cell responses to AZD1222 COVID-19 vaccine (dated by TCRdb to about 2021). What this sample's time point label stands for: baseline before first vaccination. Receptor amplification or capture employed the immunoSEQ multiplex PCR assay. Here the immuneACCESS table is served through TCRdb, limited to in-frame sequences with V and J called. Missing clones are a known gap in these copies; in checked studies unresolved V genes cover under half, and the rest lacks a known reason. A total of approximately 80,000 clones appear in this sample, 70% to 90% of them only once. 5.7% of the sample lies in the top ten. The sample in question was peripheral blood, obtained on day 0 of AZD1222 vaccination. The receptors here all came from an adult in good health.

This chain links TRBV21-1 with TRBJ2-3. TRBV21-1 represents a pseudogene. This CDR3 has 15 amino acids. CDR3 nucleotide sequence: TGTGCCAGCAGCAAAGAGGATTTCCTCACAGATACGCAGTATTTT. Translation gives CASSKEDFLTDTQYF.

The chain carries TRBV12-3 or TRBV12-4 and TRBJ2-1; D is uncertain. V was trimmed by 3 bases and J by 6 bases, leaving 9 bases between them. The CDR3 sequence is 13 residues long. CDR3 residues: CASSFLVPNEQFF. As DNA, the CDR3 is TGTGCCAGCAGTTTTTTGGTACCCAATGAGCAGTTCTTC.

The chain combines TRBV6-5 with TRBJ2-7, with D perhaps matching TRBD2 (5 bases). Germline CDR1 MNHEY, CDR2 SVGAGI. The CDR3 extends over 15 amino acids. V was shortened by 6 bases and J by 3 bases, with 18 bases between the two germline ends. CDR3 in DNA: TGTGCCAGCAGACCGAGGCCCAGCCGGGGCTACGAGCAGTACTTC. Translating gives CASRPRPSRGYEQYF.

The J gene is TRBJ2-3, the V gene TRBV11-3; possible D gene TRBD2, 7 bases. V lost 5 bases and J 0 bases, leaving 15 bases between the germline ends. The CDR3 covers 16 residues. From germline, CDR1 is SGHNT and CDR2 YENEEA. The CDR3 here is CASSPLGGRSTDTQYF. DNA of the CDR3: TGTGCCAGCAGCCCTTTGGGGGGGCGAAGCACAGATACGCAGTATTTT.

This clone was found a few times. The chain joins TRBV5-6 to TRBJ1-5, with D hard to call. Trimming left V 2 bases short and J 5 bases short, with 23 bases between. The CDR3 is 18 amino acids. CDR1 SGHDT and CDR2 YYEEEE come from the germline V gene. CDR3: CASSFRWEDDKAHQPQHF. In DNA, the CDR3 is TGTGCCAGCAGCTTTCGTTGGGAGGACGACAAGGCTCATCAGCCCCAGCATTTT.

This clone appeared a single time. The chain employs TRBV2 and TRBJ1-3, with TRBD1 as a possible D gene (5 bases). This CDR3 is built from 13 residues. Trimming removed 8 bases from V and 2 bases from J, with 10 bases in between. CDR1 SNHLY and CDR2 FYNNEI come from the germline V gene. Written as DNA, the CDR3 is TGTGCCAGCCTCAGGGAGGCTGGAAACACCATATATTTT. Protein sequence: CASLREAGNTIYF.

A single count supports this clone. The chain recombines TRBV7-2 with TRBJ1-4, with D maybe TRBD1 (6 bases). With 3 bases removed from V and 8 bases from J, the gap between germline ends came to 10 bases. Germline CDR1 and CDR2: SGHTA and FQGNSA. CDR3 length: 13 amino acids. The CDR3 here is CASSFWGREKLFF. The CDR3 nucleotides are TGTGCCAGCAGCTTCTGGGGGCGGGAAAAACTGTTTTTT.

V usage is TRBV7-2 and J usage is TRBJ1-1; perhaps TRBD1 as D (5 bases). Deletions cut 2 bases from V and 5 bases from J, with 12 bases between. CDR1 is SGHTA, CDR2 FQGNSA, per germline. The CDR3 has 14 residues. The CDR3 DNA reads as TGTGCCAGCAGCTTACGGCGGGACTTAACTGAAGCTTTCTTT. Amino acids: CASSLRRDLTEAFF.

The chain couples TRBV6-5 to TRBJ1-2; possible D gene TRBD1, 6 bases. CDR1 is MNHEY, CDR2 SVGAGI, per germline. This CDR3 has 11 residues. Trimming cost V 6 bases and J 4 bases, with 6 bases left between them. CDR3 bases: TGTGCCAGCAGGGACAGCTATGGCTACACCTTC. Protein product: CASRDSYGYTF.

V is TRBV28 and J is TRBJ2-2; the D gene is possibly TRBD1 (6 bases). Germline V gene data show CDR1 as MDHEN and CDR2 as SYDVKM. There are 15 residues in the CDR3. V lost 7 bases and J lost 4, with 16 bases in between. The CDR3 nucleotides are TGTGCCAGCACGGACGGACAGTACAGCACCGGGGAGCTGTTTTTT. The encoded protein is CASTDGQYSTGELFF.

This clone was observed a few times. The chain carries TRBV29-1 and TRBJ1-2; perhaps TRBD1 as D (5 bases). Trimming left V 1 base short and J 7 bases short, with 10 bases between. The CDR3 extends over 12 amino acids. Looked up from germline, CDR1 is SQVTM and CDR2 is ANQGSEA. In DNA form, the CDR3 reads TGCAGCGTTGAAGTCTGGGACTCTGGCTACACCTTC. Its translation is CSVEVWDSGYTF.

V usage is TRBV5-1 and J usage is TRBJ1-1; D uncertain. Germline-derived CDR1 and CDR2 are SGHRS and YFSETQ. Trimming shortened V by 4 bases and J by 0 bases, and 10 bases separated the two germline ends. The CDR3 is 14 amino acids. This chain's CDR3 is CASSPQYMNTEAFF. The CDR3, as DNA: TGCGCCAGCAGCCCACAGTACATGAACACTGAAGCTTTCTTT.

The rearrangement uses TRBV25-1 and TRBJ1-1; TRBD1 is a possible D gene (6 bases). CDR1 and CDR2 from the germline V gene are MGHDK and SYGVNS. The CDR3 loop spans 14 amino acids. V lost 3 bases and J lost 1, with 9 bases in between. The CDR3 reads CASSDTGSNTEAFF. In DNA, the CDR3 is TGTGCCAGCAGTGATACAGGGTCGAACACTGAAGCTTTCTTT.

The chain links TRBV3-1 (or the pseudogene TRBV3-2) to TRBJ1-2; D perhaps matches TRBD1 (6 bases). The V gene lost 8 bases and the J gene lost 8 bases, with 18 bases spanning the gap. The CDR3 length is 13 residues. CDR1 and CDR2 from the germline V gene are LGHDT and YNNKEL (reference sequence). The CDR3 DNA sequence: TGTGCCAGCGGAGACAGGCACACGAGGGGCTACACCTTC. Translating gives CASGDRHTRGYTF.

This rearrangement joins TRBV7-3 to TRBJ1-5; unclear D gene. V was cut by 2 bases and J by 7 bases, with 9 bases left in between. CDR1 is SGHTA and CDR2 is FQGTGA in the germline V gene. The CDR3 runs to 13 residues. The CDR3 is CASSLHPGQPQHF. DNA of the CDR3: TGTGCCAGCAGCTTACATCCAGGCCAGCCCCAGCATTTT.

This chain links TRBV10-3 with TRBJ1-2; D perhaps matches TRBD1 (5 bases). Trimming took 2 bases from V and 5 from J, leaving 12 bases between them. CDR3 length: 14 residues. The V gene's germline CDR1 is ENHRY and CDR2 SYGVKD. CDR3 bases: TGTGCCATCAGTGAGGAGGGGAAAAGGTATGGCTACACCTTC. Translation gives CAISEEGKRYGYTF.

V and J are TRBV7-6 and TRBJ2-1; TRBD2 is a possible D gene (6 bases). Trimming stripped 4 bases from V and 3 bases from J, with 22 bases between. This CDR3 is 18 amino acids long. The germline V gene encodes CDR1 SGHVS and CDR2 FNYEAQ. The CDR3 here is CASSSTGERGTNYNEQFF. CDR3 coding DNA: TGTGCCAGCAGCTCTACGGGGGAACGGGGAACTAACTACAATGAGCAGTTCTTC.

The rearrangement joins TRBV12-3 or TRBV12-4 to TRBJ2-7; D is uncertain. Trimming took 6 bases from V and 3 from J, leaving 6 bases between them. The CDR3 runs 11 residues. The CDR3 is CASSQFYEQYF. DNA of the CDR3: TGTGCCAGCAGCCAATTCTACGAGCAGTACTTC.

The V and J genes are TRBV19 and TRBJ1-4, with 8 bases that match TRBD1. This CDR3 has 16 amino acids. CDR1 is LNHDA, CDR2 SQIVND, per germline (reference sequence). Trimming removed 4 bases from V and 0 bases from J; junction bases left unmatched: 4. CDR3 region: CASSKDRAATNEKLFF. DNA for the CDR3: TGTGCCAGTAGTAAGGACAGGGCCGCAACTAATGAAAAACTGTTTTTT.

The genes are TRBV19 and TRBJ2-1; D perhaps matches TRBD1 (6 bases). V was pared by 3 bases and J by 5 bases, with 14 bases between. Germline V gene sequence: CDR1 LNHDA, CDR2 SQIVND (reference sequence). The CDR3 covers 15 residues. The CDR3 sequence: CASSILQGWDNEQFF. The CDR3 DNA is TGTGCCAGTAGTATTTTACAGGGATGGGACAATGAGCAGTTCTTC. The variable domain in full, with the rest retrieved from reference TRBV19 and TRBJ2-1, is DGGITQSPKYLFRKEGQNVTLSCEQNLNHDAMYWYRQDPGQGLRLIYYSQIVNDFQKGDIAEGYSVSREKKESFPLTVTSAQKNPTAFYLCASSILQGWDNEQFFGPGTRLTVL.

This clone was observed a single time. The chain couples TRBV7-9 to TRBJ2-1; 8 positions agree with TRBD1. This CDR3 comprises 14 residues. J lost 8 bases, V lost 4 bases, and 7 bases had no gene match. Germline CDR1 is SEHNR and CDR2 is FQNEAQ (reference sequence). The CDR3 DNA sequence: TGTGCCAGCAGCTCCAGCGGACAGGGTTATGAGCAGTTCTTC. Translating it yields CASSSSGQGYEQFF. The full variable domain, rest sourced from reference TRBV7-9 and TRBJ2-1, is DTGVSQNPRHKITKRGQNVTFRCDPISEHNRLYWYRQTLGQGPEFLTYFQNEAQLEKSRLLSDRFSAERPKGSFSTLEIQRTEQGDSAMYLCASSSSGQGYEQFFGPGTRLTVL.

The V call is TRBV10-3, the J call TRBJ2-2; D not certain. Germline CDR1 and CDR2: ENHRY and SYGVKD. The CDR3 extends over 14 amino acids. V was cut by 7 bases and J by 2 bases, with 11 bases left in between. The CDR3 spells CAITEVPNTGELFF. The CDR3 nucleotides are TGTGCCATCACCGAGGTTCCTAACACCGGGGAGCTGTTTTTT.

This chain uses TRBV28 with TRBJ1-2; 11 bases map to TRBD1. Trimming cost V 2 bases and J 6 bases; bases outside gene matches: 14. The CDR3 is made up of 18 amino acids. CDR1 is MDHEN, CDR2 SYDVKM, per germline. CDR3 region: CASSLLYGGKDRGHGYTF. The CDR3 DNA follows: TGTGCCAGCAGTTTACTCTACGGGGGCAAGGACAGGGGGCATGGCTACACCTTC.